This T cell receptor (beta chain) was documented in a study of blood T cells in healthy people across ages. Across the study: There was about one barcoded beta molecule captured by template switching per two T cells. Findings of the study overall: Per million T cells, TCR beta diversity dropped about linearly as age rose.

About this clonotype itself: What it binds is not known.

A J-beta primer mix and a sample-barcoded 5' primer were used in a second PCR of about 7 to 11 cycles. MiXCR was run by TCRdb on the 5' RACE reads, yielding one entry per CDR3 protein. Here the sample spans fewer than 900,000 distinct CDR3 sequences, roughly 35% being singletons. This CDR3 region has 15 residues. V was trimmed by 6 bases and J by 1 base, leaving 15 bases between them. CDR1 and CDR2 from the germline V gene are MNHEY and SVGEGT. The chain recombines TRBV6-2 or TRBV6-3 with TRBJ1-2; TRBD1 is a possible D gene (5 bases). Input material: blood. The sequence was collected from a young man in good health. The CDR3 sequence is CASRIRESLNYGYTF. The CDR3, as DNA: TGTGCCAGCAGGATCAGGGAGAGCCTTAACTATGGCTACACCTTC.